The 23 T cell receptor beta chains below all came from one sample that was sequenced in a study of T cells after yellow fever vaccination. A single record per CDR3 protein comes from TCRdb applying MiXCR to the 5' RACE reads. The sample has about 240,000 distinct CDR3 sequences; 3.6% are singletons. The sample in question was PBMCs, obtained 15 days after the yellow fever booster vaccination. Source of these receptors: a man between 18 and 29 years old who received the YFV17D yellow fever vaccine.

Many counts were recorded for this clonotype. The chain employs TRBV4-1 and TRBJ2-3, with 7 bases lining up with TRBD1. The germline V gene has CDR1 MGHRA and CDR2 YSYEKL. The V and J ends lost 0 bases and 6 bases, in that order; junction bases with no gene match: 9. This CDR3 contains 16 residues. CDR3 residues: CASSQEGTAAHDTQYF. The CDR3 DNA is TGCGCCAGCAGCCAAGAAGGGACAGCCGCGCATGATACGCAGTATTTT.

At least ten counts were recorded for this clonotype. The gene calls are TRBV5-4 and TRBJ1-1, with D maybe TRBD1 (6 bases). The CDR3 extends over 16 amino acids. From germline, CDR1 is SGHNT and CDR2 YYREEE (reference sequence). Trimming removed 0 bases at V and 1 base at J, with 13 bases between. The CDR3 nucleotides are TGTGCCAGCAGCTTGGGTGGGCTGGGGGCGAACACTGAAGCTTTCTTT. It is translated as CASSLGGLGANTEAFF.

This clonotype appeared many times. The V call is TRBV7-2, the J call TRBJ2-5; 11 nucleotides line up with TRBD2. The V gene's germline CDR1 is SGHTA and CDR2 FQGNSA. CDR3 length: 15 amino acids. Losses at the gene ends were 3 bases for V and 5 bases for J; bases not matched to a gene: 5. Here the CDR3 DNA reads TGTGCCAGCAGCTTTAGACTAGCGGGGAGGGAGACCCAGTACTTC. Translating gives CASSFRLAGRETQYF.

This clonotype was picked up a small number of times. The chain employs TRBV12-3 or TRBV12-4 and TRBJ1-1, with D maybe TRBD1 (5 bases). Trimming removed 2 bases at V and 7 bases at J, with 11 bases between. The CDR3 contains 13 residues. DNA for the CDR3: TGTGCCAGCAGTTTACGGGGTCAGGGTGAAGCTTTCTTT. Protein product: CASSLRGQGEAFF.

This clonotype showed up many times. This chain uses TRBV28 with TRBJ2-3, with TRBD1 matching 8 bases. The CDR3 consists of 16 residues. The V gene end was trimmed by 3 bases and the J gene end by 5 bases; junction bases not matched to a gene: 10. In germline, CDR1 is MDHEN, CDR2 SYDVKM. The CDR3 reads CASSFTGGGRRDTQYF. The CDR3 DNA reads TGTGCCAGCAGTTTTACAGGGGGTGGTAGAAGAGATACGCAGTATTTT.

This clonotype showed up just a few times. This chain connects TRBV7-6 to TRBJ2-1; TRBD2 matches 11 bases. V gave up 5 bases and J gave up 0 bases; unmatched junction bases: 6. The CDR3 has 17 residues. Germline CDR1 SGHVS, CDR2 FNYEAQ. This chain's CDR3 is CASSALAGGSSYNEQFF. The CDR3 coding sequence is TGTGCCAGCAGCGCCCTAGCGGGGGGAAGCTCCTACAATGAGCAGTTCTTC.

The chain recombines TRBV4-2 with TRBJ2-5; the D is unclear. Germline values: CDR1 LGHNA, CDR2 YNFKEQ. This CDR3 has 15 residues. V lost 2 bases, J lost 4 bases, and 14 bases lay in between. CDR3 region: CASSQSLGAGETQYF. The CDR3 DNA reads TGTGCCAGCAGCCAATCCCTAGGCGCTGGAGAGACCCAGTACTTC.

The sample holds a few counts of this clonotype. In nucleotides, the CDR3 is TGTGCCAGCAGTTACTCGAGTATCGGGGGTCAGCCCCAGCATTTT. It is translated as CASSYSSIGGQPQHF. The chain carries TRBV6-2 or TRBV6-3 and TRBJ1-5, with D tentatively TRBD1 (5 bases). The CDR3 covers 15 residues. The V and J ends lost 0 bases and 6 bases respectively, with 12 bases between them. Germline V gene sequence: CDR1 MNHEY, CDR2 SVGEGT.

This clonotype came up many times. The chain is built from TRBV6-1 and TRBJ2-7; D remains ambiguous. CDR1 is MNHNS and CDR2 is SASEGT in the germline V gene. V dropped 4 bases and J dropped 4 bases, with 20 bases sitting between them. This CDR3 is built from 16 residues. CDR3 sequence (DNA): TGTGCCAGCAGTGCCGCAGCTACTCTCGGTATATACGAGCAGTACTTC. Its protein is CASSAAATLGIYEQYF.

The sample holds many counts of this clonotype. The J gene is TRBJ2-1, the V gene TRBV24-1; 7 bases agree with TRBD1. The CDR3 is made up of 16 amino acids. Germline CDR1 is KGHDR and CDR2 is SFDVKD. Unmatched junction bases numbered 7, after V lost 3 bases and J lost 3 bases. The CDR3 region has the DNA TGTGCCACCAGTGATAGAGACAGGGCCATCTACAATGAGCAGTTCTTC. Translating it yields CATSDRDRAIYNEQFF.

In this sample, this clonotype turned up many times. The chain carries TRBV4-2 and TRBJ1-6; 7 bases line up with TRBD1. The germline V gene encodes CDR1 LGHNA and CDR2 YNFKEQ. CDR3 length: 14 residues. Trimming took 3 bases from V and 9 from J; bases not matched to a gene: 5. The DNA of the CDR3 is TGTGCCAGCAGCCAGATACAGGGGTCTTCACCCCTCCACTTT. The encoded protein is CASSQIQGSSPLHF.

This clonotype was picked up many times. This chain joins TRBV6-5 and TRBJ1-2; 8 bases are a match to TRBD1. Germline V CDR1 and CDR2: MNHEY, SVGAGI. V shed 6 bases and J 3 bases; nucleotides not matched to a gene: 6. The CDR3 sequence is 14 residues long. This CDR3 is CASSLRGPDYGYTF. CDR3 DNA: TGTGCCAGCAGCCTCAGGGGGCCGGACTATGGCTACACCTTC.

This clonotype has a count of ten or more. The V gene is TRBV7-9, the J gene TRBJ1-1, with a tentative D call TRBD1 (6 bases). CDR3 length: 14 residues. V was trimmed by 4 bases and J by 1 base, leaving 10 bases between them. CDR1 and CDR2 (germline): SEHNR, FQNEAQ (reference sequence). CDR3 loop: CASSSEQGNTEAFF. The CDR3 nucleotides read TGTGCCAGCAGCTCCGAACAGGGGAACACTGAAGCTTTCTTT.

This clonotype was counted a few times. V usage is TRBV6-4 and J usage is TRBJ2-5; 8 bases are shared with TRBD1. Unmatched junction bases numbered 6, after V lost 8 bases and J lost 1 base. CDR1 and CDR2 from the germline V gene are MRHNA and SNTAGT. The CDR3 has 14 residues. The CDR3 loop is CASGNTGGQETQYF. The CDR3 bases are TGTGCCAGCGGAAACACAGGGGGCCAAGAGACCCAGTACTTC.

This clonotype came up many times. The genes are TRBV28 and TRBJ2-3, with 7 bases lining up with TRBD1. Germline lookup yields CDR1 MDHEN and CDR2 SYDVKM. Trimming removed 2 bases from V and 0 bases from J; junction bases left unmatched: 8. The CDR3 runs 17 residues. The CDR3 sequence: CASSLGQDPFSTDTQYF. CDR3 in DNA: TGTGCCAGCAGTTTAGGACAGGATCCTTTTAGCACAGATACGCAGTATTTT.

This clonotype was found many times. The chain uses TRBV29-1 and TRBJ2-5; D is unclear. This CDR3 comprises 12 residues. Germline lookup yields CDR1 SQVTM and CDR2 ANQGSEA. The V gene lost 3 bases and the J gene lost 5 bases, with 10 bases spanning the gap. CDR3 sequence: CSVEDRTETQYF. In nucleotides, the CDR3 is TGCAGCGTTGAGGATAGAACGGAGACCCAGTACTTC.

This clonotype was counted at least ten times. This chain joins TRBV7-2 and TRBJ2-5, with no clear D. The CDR3 consists of 13 residues. Germline CDR1 is SGHTA and CDR2 is FQGNSA. Deletions cut 2 bases from V and 2 bases from J, with 6 bases between. DNA for the CDR3: TGTGCCAGCAGCTTACCCCCGCAAGAGACCCAGTACTTC. Amino acid sequence: CASSLPPQETQYF.

This clonotype was found many times. The chain links TRBV7-2 to TRBJ2-7, with 8 bases matching TRBD2. J was trimmed by 4 bases and V by 1 base; bases with no gene match: 3. Germline CDR1 reads SGHTA; CDR2 reads FQGNSA. The CDR3 is made up of 14 amino acids. In nucleotides, the CDR3 is TGTGCCAGCAGCTTAGTACCGGGGGGGTACGAGCAGTACGTC. Protein sequence: CASSLVPGGYEQYV.

This clonotype was seen at least ten times. The chain joins TRBV7-9 to TRBJ1-1; the D is unclear. The V gene lost 5 bases and the J gene lost 8 bases, with 9 bases spanning the gap. The CDR3 has 11 amino acids. Germline V lookup: CDR1 SEHNR, CDR2 FQNEAQ (reference sequence). CDR3 sequence reads: CASSRVGEAFF. The CDR3 DNA is TGTGCCAGCAGCCGCGTAGGGGAAGCTTTCTTT.

This sequence joins TRBV18 and TRBJ1-1; D is perhaps TRBD1 (6 bases). This CDR3 has 15 amino acids. V was cut by 2 bases and J by 1 base, with 11 bases left in between. The V gene's germline CDR1 is KGHSH and CDR2 LQKENI. This CDR3 reads CASSPNEGGNTEAFF. The CDR3 DNA follows: TGTGCCAGCTCACCAAATGAGGGGGGGAACACTGAAGCTTTCTTT.

In this sample, this clonotype turned up many times. The rearrangement uses TRBV5-5 and TRBJ2-7; 11 bases are a match to TRBD2. V dropped 4 bases and J dropped 7; count of bases not matched to a gene: 13. Germline loops: CDR1 SGHKS, CDR2 YYEKEE (reference sequence). The CDR3 sequence is 16 residues long. The CDR3 DNA reads as TGTGCCAGCAGCCGGATACTTAGCGGGGGGGCCGGTGAGCAGTACTTC. Translation: CASSRILSGGAGEQYF.

The chain recombines TRBV7-2 with TRBJ2-2, with a weak D call TRBD2 (5 bases). This CDR3 has 14 residues. Trimming pared 7 bases from V and 4 bases from J, leaving 13 bases between. Germline V gene lookup returns CDR1 SGHTA and CDR2 FQGNSA. CDR3 residues: CASTPGVSTGELFF. In nucleotides, the CDR3 is TGTGCCAGCACCCCCGGGGTTAGCACCGGGGAGCTGTTTTTT.

This clonotype was detected many times. V usage is TRBV20-1 and J usage is TRBJ2-3; TRBD2 might be the D (7 bases). The germline V gene has CDR1 DFQATT and CDR2 SNEGSKA (reference sequence). V lost 6 bases, J lost 6 bases, and 13 bases lay in between. The CDR3 length is 12 residues. CDR3 loop: CSAWGGPDTQYF. CDR3 coding DNA: TGCAGTGCCTGGGGGGGGCCGGATACGCAGTATTTT.